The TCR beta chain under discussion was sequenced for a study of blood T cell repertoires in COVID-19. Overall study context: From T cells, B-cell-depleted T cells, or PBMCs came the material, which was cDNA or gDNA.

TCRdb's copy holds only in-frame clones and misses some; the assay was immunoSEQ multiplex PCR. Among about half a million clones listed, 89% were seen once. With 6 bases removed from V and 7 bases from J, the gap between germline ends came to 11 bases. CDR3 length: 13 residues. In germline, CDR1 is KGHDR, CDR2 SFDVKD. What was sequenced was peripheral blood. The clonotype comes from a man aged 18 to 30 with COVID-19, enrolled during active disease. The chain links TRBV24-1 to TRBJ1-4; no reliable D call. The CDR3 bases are TGTGCCACCAGTTCGGCAGAGGGTGAAAAACTGTTTTTT. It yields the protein CATSSAEGEKLFF.